Described below is a single T cell receptor (beta chain) sequence and its context. Its specificity is unknown. Researchers ran the PCR with 60 Vbeta and 13 Jbeta primers. Produced via immunoSEQ multiplex PCR; TCRdb's table is partial and in-frame only. Of about 120,000 clones detected, over 60% appear once; the ten largest clones hold around 4.9%. These data are taken from a study of cytomegalovirus exposure and HLA in healthy donors. Turning to the study itself: Among some 400 genotyped donors, around 81% fell in the Caucasian-associated ancestry cluster. Regarding the study as a whole: TCR beta V- and J-gene trimming, according to a later analysis, was linked to a missense DCLRE1C variant. The study dropped some indistinguishable V segments, TRBV6-2 and TRBV6-3 among them. The productive fraction for most TCR beta V segments was about 90% or about 30% in an earlier analysis.

With V trimmed by 5 bases and J by 5 bases, 14 bases remained unmatched. CDR1 SGHAT and CDR2 FQDESV come from the germline V gene (reference sequence). This CDR3 spans 16 amino acids. Sequencing was carried out using PBMCs. The chain links TRBV11-1 to TRBJ2-5; 7 bases fit TRBD2. This receptor was taken from a man between 25 and 39 years old in good health and CMV-seropositive. CDR3 sequence reads: CASSQRAGPRGETQYF. The CDR3 DNA sequence: TGTGCCAGCAGCCAAAGAGCGGGGCCTCGGGGGGAGACCCAGTACTTC.